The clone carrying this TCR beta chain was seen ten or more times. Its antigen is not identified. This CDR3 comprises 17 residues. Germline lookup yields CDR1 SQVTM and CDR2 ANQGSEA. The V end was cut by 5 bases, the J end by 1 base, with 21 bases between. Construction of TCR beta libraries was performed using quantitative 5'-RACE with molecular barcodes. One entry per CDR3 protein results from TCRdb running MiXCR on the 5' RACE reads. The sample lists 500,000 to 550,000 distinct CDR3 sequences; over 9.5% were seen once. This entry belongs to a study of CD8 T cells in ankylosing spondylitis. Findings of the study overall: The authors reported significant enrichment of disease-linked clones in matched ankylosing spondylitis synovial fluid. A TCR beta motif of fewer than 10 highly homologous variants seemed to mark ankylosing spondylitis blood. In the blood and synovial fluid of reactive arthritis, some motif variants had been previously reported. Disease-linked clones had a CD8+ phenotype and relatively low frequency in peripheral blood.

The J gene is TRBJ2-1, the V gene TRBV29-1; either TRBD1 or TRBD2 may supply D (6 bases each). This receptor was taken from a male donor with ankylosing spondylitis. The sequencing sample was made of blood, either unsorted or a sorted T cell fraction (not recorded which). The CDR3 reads CSVRGAEGDTSYNEQFF. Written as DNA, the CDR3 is TGCAGCGTTCGGGGAGCGGAGGGGGACACTTCCTACAATGAGCAGTTCTTC.